The T cell receptor (beta chain) under discussion was sequenced for a study of blood T cell repertoires in COVID-19. Profiled with immunoSEQ multiplex PCR; TCRdb holds only in-frame clones, not every one. The sample consists of around 250,000 clones, roughly 83% of them appearing once. In germline, CDR1 is SGHKS, CDR2 YYEKEE (reference sequence). V shed 1 base, J shed 4 bases, and the junction held 6 bases outside the gene matches. The length of the CDR3 is 16 residues. The clonotype comes from a man between 60 and 75 years old who had recovered from COVID-19. The sample consisted of peripheral blood. This chain connects TRBV5-5 to TRBJ2-2; 8 nucleotides match TRBD1. This CDR3 is CASSLSTGVSTGELFF. In DNA form, the CDR3 reads TGTGCCAGCAGCTTGTCGACAGGGGTGAGCACCGGGGAGCTGTTTTTT.